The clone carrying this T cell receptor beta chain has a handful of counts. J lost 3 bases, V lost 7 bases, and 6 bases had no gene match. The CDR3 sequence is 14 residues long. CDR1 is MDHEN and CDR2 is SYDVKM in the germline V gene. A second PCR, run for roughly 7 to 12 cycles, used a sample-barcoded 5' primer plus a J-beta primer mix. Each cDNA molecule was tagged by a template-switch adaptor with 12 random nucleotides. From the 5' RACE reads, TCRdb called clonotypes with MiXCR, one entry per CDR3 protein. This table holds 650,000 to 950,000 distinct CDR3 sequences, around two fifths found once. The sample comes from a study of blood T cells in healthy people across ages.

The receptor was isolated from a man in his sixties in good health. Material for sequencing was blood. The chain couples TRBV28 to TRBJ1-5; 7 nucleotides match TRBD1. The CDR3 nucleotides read TGTGCCAGCAAGACGGGACAGCTCAATCAGCCCCAGCATTTT. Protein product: CASKTGQLNQPQHF.